This TCR beta chain was sequenced during a study of T-cell reconstitution after alpha-beta-depleted transplantation in children. The study, taken as a whole, reports: TCRbeta diversity was high at day 60 in some patients (a result of surviving recipient T cells and thymic progenitors).

This CDR3 contains 14 residues. V dropped 3 bases and J dropped 1 base, with 7 bases sitting between them. Unique molecular identifiers were built into the TCRbeta library. A single record per CDR3 protein comes from TCRdb applying MiXCR to the PCR reads. This table holds roughly 300,000 distinct CDR3 sequences, about 9.9% found once. This clonotype has at least ten counts. No antigen is known for it. This chain links TRBV12-3 or TRBV12-4 with TRBJ2-1; no clear D. The sample in question was peripheral blood, obtained 180 days after TCRalphabeta/CD19-depleted stem cell transplant. The receptor's source is a male patient under 10 years old who had a stem cell transplant for chronic granulomatous disease, so the T cells may come from the graft donor. This CDR3 is CASSFQKSYNEQFF. As DNA, the CDR3 is TGTGCCAGCAGTTTTCAGAAATCCTACAATGAGCAGTTCTTC.